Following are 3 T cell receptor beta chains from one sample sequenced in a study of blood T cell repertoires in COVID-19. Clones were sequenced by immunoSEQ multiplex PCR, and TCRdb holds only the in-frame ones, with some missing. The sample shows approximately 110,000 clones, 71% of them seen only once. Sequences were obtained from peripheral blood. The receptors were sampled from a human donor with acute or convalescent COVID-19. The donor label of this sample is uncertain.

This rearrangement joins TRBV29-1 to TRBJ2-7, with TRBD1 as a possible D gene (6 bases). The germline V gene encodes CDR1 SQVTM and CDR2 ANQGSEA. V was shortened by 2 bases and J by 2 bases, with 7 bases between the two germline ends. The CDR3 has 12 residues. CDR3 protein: CSVESGAYEQYV. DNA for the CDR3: TGCAGCGTTGAATCAGGGGCCTACGAGCAGTACGTC.

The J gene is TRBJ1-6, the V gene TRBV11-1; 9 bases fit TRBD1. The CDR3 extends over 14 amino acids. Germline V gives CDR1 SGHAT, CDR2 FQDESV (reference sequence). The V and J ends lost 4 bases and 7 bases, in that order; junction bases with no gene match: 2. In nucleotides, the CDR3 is TGTGCCAGCAGCTCGGACAGGGGCAATTCACCCCTCCACTTT. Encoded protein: CASSSDRGNSPLHF.

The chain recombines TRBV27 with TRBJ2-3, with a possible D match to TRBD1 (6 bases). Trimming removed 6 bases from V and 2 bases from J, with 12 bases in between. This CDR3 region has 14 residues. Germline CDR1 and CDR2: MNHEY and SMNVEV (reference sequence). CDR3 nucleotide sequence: TGTGCCAGCAGGACAGGAACGTTCACAGATACGCAGTATTTT. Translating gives CASRTGTFTDTQYF.